Below, one TCR beta chain is given with its context. Sequencing was performed with immunoSEQ multiplex PCR; in TCRdb, only in-frame clones are kept and a portion is missing. The sample yields 150,000 to 200,000 clones, approximately 91% seen once. The record originates from a study of blood T cell repertoires in COVID-19. Study overall: The samples span acute and convalescent COVID-19 from the United States, Italy and Spain.

V lost 1 base to trimming and J lost 3 bases; unmatched junction nucleotides: 9. CDR3 length: 16 amino acids. Germline V gene lookup returns CDR1 SQVTM and CDR2 ANQGSEA. The chain employs TRBV29-1 and TRBJ2-1; 7 bases fit TRBD2. The material sequenced was peripheral blood. The TCR originated in a man aged 18 to 29 with COVID-19, enrolled during active disease. DNA for the CDR3: TGCAGCGTTGAAGCTAGCGGACTAGGCCGCTACAATGAGCAGTTCTTC. Residues: CSVEASGLGRYNEQFF.